This T cell receptor (beta chain) was captured by sequencing in a study of shared clonotypes between healthy human individuals. Study observations and caveats: The study found about 5% of naive CD4 clonotypes shared across a handful of donors. Limited genetic and exposure-history diversity came from having few donors.

As originally analysed: ImmunoSEQ supplied junction-only sequences lacking quality scores, so filtering was different. Sequenced by immunoSEQ multiplex PCR; TCRdb stores in-frame clones only, minus some. The V and J calls and the clone size are those of that table, but D and trimming were determined from the DNA. This sample has some 1,600,000 clones; approximately 98% occur once, and the top ten carry about 0.4%. Trimming took 6 bases from V and 4 from J, leaving 10 bases between them. Looked up from germline, CDR1 is MNHNS and CDR2 is SASEGT. The CDR3 length is 13 residues. On this clone: Its antigen is unknown.

The sample was naive CD4+ T cells sorted from blood. Subset indicated: CD45RA+ positively selected. This clonotype was sampled from a young man in good health. The chain carries TRBV6-1 and TRBJ2-1; D remains unclear. For the CDR3, the DNA is TGTGCCAGCAGCAAAGGAACTTACAATGAGCAGTTCTTC. It codes for CASSKGTYNEQFF.